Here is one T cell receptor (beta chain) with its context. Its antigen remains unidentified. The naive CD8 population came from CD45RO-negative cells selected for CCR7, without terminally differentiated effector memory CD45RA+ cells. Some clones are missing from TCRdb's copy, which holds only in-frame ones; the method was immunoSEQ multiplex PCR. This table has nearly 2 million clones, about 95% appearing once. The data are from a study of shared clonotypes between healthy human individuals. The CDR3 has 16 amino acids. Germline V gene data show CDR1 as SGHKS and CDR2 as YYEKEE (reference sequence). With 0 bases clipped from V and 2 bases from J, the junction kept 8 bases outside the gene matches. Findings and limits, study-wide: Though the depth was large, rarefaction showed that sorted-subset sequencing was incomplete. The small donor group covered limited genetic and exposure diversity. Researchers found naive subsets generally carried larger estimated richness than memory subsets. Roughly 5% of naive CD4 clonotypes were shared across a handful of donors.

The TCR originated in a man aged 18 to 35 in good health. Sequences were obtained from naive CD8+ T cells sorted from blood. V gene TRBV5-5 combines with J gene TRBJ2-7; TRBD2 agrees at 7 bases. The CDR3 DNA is TGTGCCAGCAGCTTGGGTCGGCTAGCGGTCCCCTACGAGCAGTACTTC. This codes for CASSLGRLAVPYEQYF.